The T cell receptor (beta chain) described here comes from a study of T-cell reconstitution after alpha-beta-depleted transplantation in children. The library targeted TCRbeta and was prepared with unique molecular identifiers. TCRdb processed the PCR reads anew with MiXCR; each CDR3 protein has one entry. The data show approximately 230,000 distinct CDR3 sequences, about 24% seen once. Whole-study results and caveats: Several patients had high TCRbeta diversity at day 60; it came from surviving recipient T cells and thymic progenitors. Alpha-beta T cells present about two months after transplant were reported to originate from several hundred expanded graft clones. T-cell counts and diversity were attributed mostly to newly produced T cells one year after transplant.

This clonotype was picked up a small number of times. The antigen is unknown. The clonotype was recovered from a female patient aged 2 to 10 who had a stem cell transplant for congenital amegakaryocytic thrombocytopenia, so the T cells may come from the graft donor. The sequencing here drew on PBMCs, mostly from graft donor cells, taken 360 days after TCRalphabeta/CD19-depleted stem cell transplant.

The CDR3 loop reads CASSPGQVYNEQFF. In DNA, the CDR3 is TGTGCCAGCTCACCGGGACAGGTTTACAATGAGCAGTTCTTC. This chain uses TRBV18 with TRBJ2-1, with 8 bases matching TRBD1. V was clipped by 3 bases and J by 4 bases; unmatched bases: 2. Per germline, CDR1 KGHSH and CDR2 LQKENI. The CDR3 covers 14 residues.